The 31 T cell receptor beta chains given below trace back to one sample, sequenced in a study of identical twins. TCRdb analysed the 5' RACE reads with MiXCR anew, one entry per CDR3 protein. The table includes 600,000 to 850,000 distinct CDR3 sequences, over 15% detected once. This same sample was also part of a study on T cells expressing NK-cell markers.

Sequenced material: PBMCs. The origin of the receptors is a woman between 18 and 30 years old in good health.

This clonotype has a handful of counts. Here the CDR3 DNA reads TGCGCCAGCAGCCAGGCCGGGACAGACGAAAAACTGTTTTTT. Protein product: CASSQAGTDEKLFF. This chain joins TRBV4-3 and TRBJ1-4; 7 bases are shared with TRBD1. Germline V CDR1 and CDR2: LGHNA, YSLEER. CDR3 length: 14 residues. Trimming at V came to 3 bases and at J to 8 bases, leaving 6 bases not matched to a gene.

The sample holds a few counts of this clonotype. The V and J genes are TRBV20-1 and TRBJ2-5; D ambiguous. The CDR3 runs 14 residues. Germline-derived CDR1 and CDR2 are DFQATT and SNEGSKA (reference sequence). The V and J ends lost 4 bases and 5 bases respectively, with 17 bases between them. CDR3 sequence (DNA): TGCAGTGCTATGGCGGAACCCCCTCGGGAGACCCAGTACTTC. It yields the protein CSAMAEPPRETQYF.

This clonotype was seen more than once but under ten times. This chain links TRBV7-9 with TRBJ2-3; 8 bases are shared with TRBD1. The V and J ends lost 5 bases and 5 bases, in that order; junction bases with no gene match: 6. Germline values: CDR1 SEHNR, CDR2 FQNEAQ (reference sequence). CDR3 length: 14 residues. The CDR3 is CASSRQGLGDTQYF. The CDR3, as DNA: TGTGCCAGCAGCCGACAGGGGCTCGGAGATACGCAGTATTTT.

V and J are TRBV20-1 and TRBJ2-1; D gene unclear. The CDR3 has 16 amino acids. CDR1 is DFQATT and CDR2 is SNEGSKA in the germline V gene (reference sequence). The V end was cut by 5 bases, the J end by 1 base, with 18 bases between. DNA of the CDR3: TGCAGTGCTTTGCATTTTAAGGTGGGGTCCTACAATGAGCAGTTCTTC. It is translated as CSALHFKVGSYNEQFF.

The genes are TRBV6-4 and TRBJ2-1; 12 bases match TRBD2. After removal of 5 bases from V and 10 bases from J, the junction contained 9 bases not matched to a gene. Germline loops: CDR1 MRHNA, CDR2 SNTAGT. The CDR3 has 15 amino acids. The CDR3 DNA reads TGTGCCAGCAGTCGAGCGGGACTAGCGGGTCTAGAGCAGTTCTTC. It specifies CASSRAGLAGLEQFF.

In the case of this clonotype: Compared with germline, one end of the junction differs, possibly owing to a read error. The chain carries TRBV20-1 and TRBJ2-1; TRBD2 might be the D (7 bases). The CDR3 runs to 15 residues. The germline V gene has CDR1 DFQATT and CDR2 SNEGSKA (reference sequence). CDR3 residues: CCARGRGSSYNEQFF. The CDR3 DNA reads TGCTGTGCCCGGGGGCGGGGGAGCTCCTACAATGAGCAGTTCTTC.

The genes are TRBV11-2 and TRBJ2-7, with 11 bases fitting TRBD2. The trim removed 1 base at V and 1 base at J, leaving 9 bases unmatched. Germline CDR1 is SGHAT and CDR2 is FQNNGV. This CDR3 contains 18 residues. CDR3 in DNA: TGTGCCAGCAGCTTAGTCGGACTAGCGGGCTCCGGATCCTACGAGCAGTACTTC. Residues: CASSLVGLAGSGSYEQYF.

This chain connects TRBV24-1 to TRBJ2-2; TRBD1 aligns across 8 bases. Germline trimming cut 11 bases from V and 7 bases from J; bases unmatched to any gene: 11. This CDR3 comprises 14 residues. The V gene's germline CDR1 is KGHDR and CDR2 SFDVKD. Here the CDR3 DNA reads TGTGCCATCATTCAGGGGGCCACAGACGGGGAGCTGTTTTTT. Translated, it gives CAIIQGATDGELFF.

The CDR3 coding sequence is TGTGCCAGCAGCGTAGGTGCGACCGGGGAGCAGTTCTTC. Translation: CASSVGATGEQFF. The chain joins TRBV9 to TRBJ2-1; D is unclear. From germline, CDR1 is SGDLS and CDR2 YYNGEE. CDR3 length equals 13 residues. The V and J ends lost 0 bases and 10 bases respectively, with 11 bases between them.

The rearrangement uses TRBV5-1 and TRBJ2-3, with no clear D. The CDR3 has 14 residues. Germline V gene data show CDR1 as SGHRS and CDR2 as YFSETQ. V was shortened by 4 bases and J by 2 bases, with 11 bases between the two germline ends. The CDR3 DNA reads TGCGCCAGCAGCCCCGAACGGCACACAGATACGCAGTATTTT. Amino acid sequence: CASSPERHTDTQYF.

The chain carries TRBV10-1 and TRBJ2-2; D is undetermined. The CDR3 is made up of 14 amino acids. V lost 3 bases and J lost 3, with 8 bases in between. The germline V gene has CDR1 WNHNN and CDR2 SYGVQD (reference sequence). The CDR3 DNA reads TGCGCCAGCAGTGAAAACACCGACACCGGGGAGCTGTTTTTT. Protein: CASSENTDTGELFF.

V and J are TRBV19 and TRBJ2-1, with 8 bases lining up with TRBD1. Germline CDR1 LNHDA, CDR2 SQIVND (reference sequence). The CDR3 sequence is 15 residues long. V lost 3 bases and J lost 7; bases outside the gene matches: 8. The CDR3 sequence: CASSIISTGDNEQFF. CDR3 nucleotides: TGTGCCAGTAGTATTATCTCGACAGGGGATAATGAGCAGTTCTTC.

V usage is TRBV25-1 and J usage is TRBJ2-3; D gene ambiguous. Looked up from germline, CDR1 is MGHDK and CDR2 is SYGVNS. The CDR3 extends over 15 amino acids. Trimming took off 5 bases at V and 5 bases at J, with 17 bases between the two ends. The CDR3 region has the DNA TGTGCCAGCAGTAGGTTAAAGGGAACAGAAGATACGCAGTATTTT. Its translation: CASSRLKGTEDTQYF.

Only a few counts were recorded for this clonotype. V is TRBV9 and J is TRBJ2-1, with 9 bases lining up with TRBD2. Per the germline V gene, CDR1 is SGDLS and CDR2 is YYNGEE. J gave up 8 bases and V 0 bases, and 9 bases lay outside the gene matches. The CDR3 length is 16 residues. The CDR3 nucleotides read TGTGCCAGCAGCGTAGCTCTCGCGGGAGGGCCGTATGAGCAGTTCTTC. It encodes CASSVALAGGPYEQFF. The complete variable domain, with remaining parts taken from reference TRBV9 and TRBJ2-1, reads DSGVTQTPKHLITATGQRVTLRCSPRSGDLSVYWYQQSLDQGLQFLIQYYNGEERAKGNILERFSAQQFPDLHSELNLSSLELGDSALYFCASSVALAGGPYEQFFGPGTRLTVL.

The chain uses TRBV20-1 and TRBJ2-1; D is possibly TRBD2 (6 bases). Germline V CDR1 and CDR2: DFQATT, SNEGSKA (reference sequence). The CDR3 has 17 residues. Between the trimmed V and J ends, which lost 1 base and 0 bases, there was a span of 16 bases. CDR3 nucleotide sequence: TGCAGTGCTAGAGGTTGGCGGGGCCTCCCCTCCTACAATGAGCAGTTCTTC. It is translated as CSARGWRGLPSYNEQFF.

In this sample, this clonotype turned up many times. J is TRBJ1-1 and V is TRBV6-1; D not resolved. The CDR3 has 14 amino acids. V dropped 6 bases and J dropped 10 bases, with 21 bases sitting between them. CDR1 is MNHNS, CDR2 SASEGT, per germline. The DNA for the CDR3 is TGTGCCAGCAGACGTACGGACCTATGGGAACGAGCTTTCTTT. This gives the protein CASRRTDLWERAFF.

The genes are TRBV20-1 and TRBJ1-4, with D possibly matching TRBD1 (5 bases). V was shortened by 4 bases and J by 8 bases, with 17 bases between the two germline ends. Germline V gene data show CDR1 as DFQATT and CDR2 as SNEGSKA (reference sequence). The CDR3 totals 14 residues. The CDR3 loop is CSAKIGGRKEKLFF. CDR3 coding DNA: TGCAGTGCTAAGATCGGGGGAAGGAAGGAAAAACTGTTTTTT.

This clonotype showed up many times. In DNA form, the CDR3 reads TGCGCCAGCAGCTTATTGATAGCGGGATCCCACGAGCAGTACTTC. This encodes CASSLLIAGSHEQYF. The gene calls are TRBV5-1 and TRBJ2-7; 8 bases fit TRBD2. V trimming: 2 bases; J trimming: 5 bases; junction bases outside the gene matches: 9. CDR1 is SGHRS and CDR2 is YFSETQ in the germline V gene. This CDR3 has 15 residues.

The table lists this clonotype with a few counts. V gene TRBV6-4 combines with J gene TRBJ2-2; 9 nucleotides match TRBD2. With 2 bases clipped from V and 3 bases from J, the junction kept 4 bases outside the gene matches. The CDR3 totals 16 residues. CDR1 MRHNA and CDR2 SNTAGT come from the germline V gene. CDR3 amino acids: CASSDLAGSDTGELFF. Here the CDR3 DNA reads TGTGCCAGCAGTGACCTAGCGGGGTCGGACACCGGGGAGCTGTTTTTT.

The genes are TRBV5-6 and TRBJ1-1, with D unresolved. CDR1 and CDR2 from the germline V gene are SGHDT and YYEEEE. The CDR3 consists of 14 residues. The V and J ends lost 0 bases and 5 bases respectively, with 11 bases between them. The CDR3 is CASSLAGMQTEAFF. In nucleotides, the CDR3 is TGTGCCAGCAGCTTGGCGGGGATGCAAACTGAAGCTTTCTTT.

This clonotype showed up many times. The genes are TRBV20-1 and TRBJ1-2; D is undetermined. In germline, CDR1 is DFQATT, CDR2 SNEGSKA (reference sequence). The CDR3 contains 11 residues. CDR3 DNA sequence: TGCAGCGCTCCCAAGAACTATGGCTACACCTTC. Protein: CSAPKNYGYTF.

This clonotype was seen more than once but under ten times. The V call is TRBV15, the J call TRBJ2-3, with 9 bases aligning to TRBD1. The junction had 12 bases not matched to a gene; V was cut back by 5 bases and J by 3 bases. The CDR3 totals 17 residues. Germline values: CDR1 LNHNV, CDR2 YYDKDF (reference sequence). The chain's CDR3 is CATSGSGTGISTDTQYF. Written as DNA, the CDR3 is TGTGCCACCAGCGGCTCCGGGACAGGGATAAGTACAGATACGCAGTATTTT.

CDR3 residues: CASVRGRGASSYGELFF. In nucleotides, the CDR3 is TGTGCCAGCGTCAGGGGGCGGGGGGCCTCCTCGTACGGGGAGCTGTTTTTT. The chain couples TRBV6-1 to TRBJ2-2; D possibly matches TRBD1 or TRBD2 (8 bases each). CDR3 length equals 17 residues. Germline lookup yields CDR1 MNHNS and CDR2 SASEGT. V lost 8 bases and J 7 bases, leaving 26 bases between the germline ends.

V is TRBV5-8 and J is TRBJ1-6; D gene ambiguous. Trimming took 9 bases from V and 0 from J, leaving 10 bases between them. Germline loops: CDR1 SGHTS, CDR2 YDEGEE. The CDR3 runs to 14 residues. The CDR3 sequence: CATGPSSYNSPLHF. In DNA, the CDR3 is TGTGCCACCGGACCGAGCTCCTATAATTCACCCCTCCACTTT.

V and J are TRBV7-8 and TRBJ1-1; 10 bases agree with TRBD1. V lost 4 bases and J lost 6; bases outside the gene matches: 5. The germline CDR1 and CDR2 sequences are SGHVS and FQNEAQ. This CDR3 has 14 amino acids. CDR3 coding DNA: TGTGCCAGCAGCTATGGGACAGGGGCACCTGAAGCTTTCTTT. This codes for CASSYGTGAPEAFF.

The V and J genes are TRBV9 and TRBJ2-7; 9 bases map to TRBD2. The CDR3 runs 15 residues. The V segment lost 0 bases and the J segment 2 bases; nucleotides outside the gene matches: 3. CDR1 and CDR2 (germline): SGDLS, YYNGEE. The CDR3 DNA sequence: TGTGCCAGCAGCGTAGGGGCTAGCGGGACCTACGAGCAGTACTTC. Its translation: CASSVGASGTYEQYF.

DNA of the CDR3: TGTGCCAGCAGTTTATCAGGGGGCGTCGGCTACACCTTC. Residues: CASSLSGGVGYTF. The rearrangement uses TRBV12-3 or TRBV12-4 and TRBJ1-2, with TRBD1 matching 8 bases. This CDR3 region has 13 residues. The J segment lost 8 bases and the V segment lost 2 bases, leaving 4 bases of the junction unmatched.

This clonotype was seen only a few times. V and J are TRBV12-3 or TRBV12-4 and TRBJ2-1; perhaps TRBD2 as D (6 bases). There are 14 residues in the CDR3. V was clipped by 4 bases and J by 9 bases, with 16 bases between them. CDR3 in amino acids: CASSSTSKRGEQFF. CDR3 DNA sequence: TGTGCCAGCAGTTCCACTAGCAAAAGAGGTGAGCAGTTCTTC.

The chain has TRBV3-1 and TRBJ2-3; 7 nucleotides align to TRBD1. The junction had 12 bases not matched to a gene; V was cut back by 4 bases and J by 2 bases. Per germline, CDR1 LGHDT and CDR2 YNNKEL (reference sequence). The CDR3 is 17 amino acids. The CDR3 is CASSLAGQARFTDTQYF. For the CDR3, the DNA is TGTGCCAGCAGCCTTGCAGGACAGGCCCGATTCACAGATACGCAGTATTTT.

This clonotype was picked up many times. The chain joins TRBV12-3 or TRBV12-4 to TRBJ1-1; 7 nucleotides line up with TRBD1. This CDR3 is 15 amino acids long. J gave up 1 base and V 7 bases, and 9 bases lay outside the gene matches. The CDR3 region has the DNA TGTGCCAGCACACTCCGACAGGGCGGGAACACTGAAGCTTTCTTT. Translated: CASTLRQGGNTEAFF.

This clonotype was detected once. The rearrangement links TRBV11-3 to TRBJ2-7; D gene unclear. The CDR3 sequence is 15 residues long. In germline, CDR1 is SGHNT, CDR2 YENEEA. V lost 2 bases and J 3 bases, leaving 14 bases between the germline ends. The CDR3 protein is CASSLPIQPYYEQYF. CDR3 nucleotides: TGTGCCAGCAGCTTACCCATACAGCCTTACTACGAGCAGTACTTC.